Shown below are 30 T cell receptor beta chains from a single sample sequenced in a study of Graves' ophthalmopathy and Graves' hyperthyroidism. RNA transcripts served as template for amplifying TCR beta CDR3 sequences. HTBI primers were employed in first-round RT-PCR, then a second-round multiplex PCR followed. From the multiplex PCR reads, TCRdb called clonotypes with MiXCR, one entry per CDR3 protein. The sample shows around 660,000 distinct CDR3 sequences, over 40% of them seen only once. The sample comprised peripheral blood. The receptors were gathered from an adult man with Graves' ophthalmopathy.

Of note for this clonotype: This may be a read error, as it is one base from a much larger clone. The J gene is TRBJ2-5, the V gene TRBV7-2, with no clear D. The germline gives CDR1 SGHTA, CDR2 FQGNSA. The CDR3 has 12 amino acids. The CDR3 coding sequence is TGTGCCAGCAGCTACTTACAAGAGGCCCAGTACTTC. It is translated as CASSYLQEAQYF. The full variable domain, in which reference TRBV7-2 and TRBJ2-5 provide the parts outside the CDR3, is GAGVSQSPSNKVTEKGKDVELRCDPISGHTALYWYRQSLGQGLEFLIYFQGNSAPDKSGLPSDRFSAERTGGSVSTLTIQRTQQEDSAVYLCASSYLQEAQYFGPGTRLLVL.

The V and J genes are TRBV15 and TRBJ2-7; 12 positions match TRBD1. Germline-derived CDR1 and CDR2 are LNHNV and YYDKDF (reference sequence). V was clipped by 2 bases and J by 2 bases; unmatched bases: 4. This CDR3 contains 16 residues. The chain's CDR3 is CATSRPGTGGTYEQYF. CDR3 DNA sequence: TGTGCCACCAGCAGACCCGGGACAGGGGGCACCTACGAGCAGTACTTC.

A few counts support this clonotype. The chain couples TRBV9 to TRBJ2-2, with a weak D call TRBD2 (6 bases). V was pared by 0 bases and J by 5 bases, with 26 bases between. Germline V CDR1 and CDR2: SGDLS, YYNGEE. The CDR3 runs 20 residues. The CDR3 coding sequence is TGTGCCAGCAGCGTAGGGTTGGGGGACTTTAATAGAGTTACTACCGGGGAGCTGTTTTTT. It codes for CASSVGLGDFNRVTTGELFF.

This clonotype was seen ten or more times. The genes are TRBV19 and TRBJ2-2; possibly TRBD2 for D (6 bases). Germline loops: CDR1 LNHDA, CDR2 SQIVND (reference sequence). The V end was cut by 4 bases, the J end by 1 base, with 19 bases between. The CDR3 has 18 amino acids. CDR3 sequence reads: CASSSGPWRSGNTGELFF. DNA for the CDR3: TGTGCCAGTAGTAGCGGCCCTTGGCGTAGCGGGAACACCGGGGAGCTGTTTTTT.

This clonotype was seen many times. The chain is built from TRBV7-9 and TRBJ1-1; D uncertain. V was trimmed by 3 bases and J by 8 bases, leaving 7 bases between them. The CDR3 is 11 residues long. Germline loops: CDR1 SEHNR, CDR2 FQNEAQ (reference sequence). The CDR3: CASSFSKEAFF. Here the CDR3 DNA reads TGTGCCAGCAGCTTTTCTAAGGAAGCTTTCTTT.

This sequence joins TRBV5-1 and TRBJ1-4, with 7 bases aligning to TRBD1. Germline CDR1 and CDR2: SGHRS and YFSETQ. The trim removed 0 bases at V and 2 bases at J, leaving 4 bases unmatched. The CDR3 runs 16 residues. CDR3 in DNA: TGCGCCAGCAGCTTGGGACCGACAGGGACTAATGAAAAACTGTTTTTT. Its translation is CASSLGPTGTNEKLFF. The whole variable domain, remainder taken from reference TRBV5-1 and TRBJ1-4, is KAGVTQTPRYLIKTRGQQVTLSCSPISGHRSVSWYQQTPGQGLQFLFEYFSETQRNKGNFPGRFSGRQFSNSRSEMNVSTLELGDSALYLCASSLGPTGTNEKLFFGSGTQLSVL.

This clonotype occurred many times. This sequence joins TRBV19 and TRBJ1-1, with D maybe TRBD1 (6 bases). V was cut by 7 bases and J by 0 bases, with 12 bases left in between. Germline V gives CDR1 LNHDA, CDR2 SQIVND (reference sequence). This CDR3 has 14 amino acids. CDR3 region: CASMRGDMNTEAFF. The CDR3 DNA sequence: TGTGCCAGTATGAGGGGGGACATGAACACTGAAGCTTTCTTT.

Details on this clonotype: One base away lies a much larger clone, so this may be a sequencing read error. The chain recombines TRBV12-3 or TRBV12-4 with TRBJ2-5; D not certain. The CDR3 is 15 amino acids. This CDR3 reads CASSPRIVLQETQCF. DNA for the CDR3: TGTGCCAGCAGTCCGCGGATCGTTTTGCAAGAGACCCAGTGCTTC.

The chain is built from TRBV19 and TRBJ2-7, with D perhaps matching TRBD1 (5 bases). Germline V CDR1 and CDR2: LNHDA, SQIVND (reference sequence). This CDR3 comprises 16 residues. Trimming removed 5 bases from V and 4 bases from J, with 21 bases in between. DNA of the CDR3: TGTGCCAGTAGTGCTCCGACAGTGACTGGGGCTTACGAGCAGTACTTC. It specifies CASSAPTVTGAYEQYF.

This clonotype was counted between two and nine times. This sequence joins TRBV29-1 and TRBJ2-3; 12 bases are a match to TRBD2. The CDR3 is 14 amino acids. The germline gives CDR1 SQVTM, CDR2 ANQGSEA. Unmatched junction bases numbered 1, after V lost 6 bases and J lost 0 bases. The CDR3 DNA sequence: TGCAGCGTAGGGACTAGCGGGAGCACAGATACGCAGTATTTT. Translation: CSVGTSGSTDTQYF.

V gene TRBV7-9 combines with J gene TRBJ2-7; the match to TRBD1 covers 8 bases. V trimming: 2 bases; J trimming: 4 bases; junction bases outside the gene matches: 13. The CDR3 consists of 17 residues. The germline V gene has CDR1 SEHNR and CDR2 FQNEAQ (reference sequence). The CDR3 DNA reads TGTGCCAGCAGCTTAACCCAGAGACAGGGGAGAACTTACGAGCAGTACTTC. Residues: CASSLTQRQGRTYEQYF.

This clonotype was seen repeatedly, ten times or more. J is TRBJ2-7 and V is TRBV9, with TRBD2 as a possible D gene (5 bases). V was pared by 4 bases and J by 2 bases, with 7 bases between. In germline, CDR1 is SGDLS, CDR2 YYNGEE. This CDR3 contains 12 residues. The CDR3 loop is CASSHGTYEQYF. For the CDR3, the DNA is TGTGCCAGCAGCCACGGGACCTACGAGCAGTACTTC.

J is TRBJ2-5 and V is TRBV7-3; possibly TRBD1 for D (8 bases). The V gene lost 7 bases and the J gene lost 5 bases, with 23 bases spanning the gap. The CDR3 consists of 16 residues. Germline CDR1 SGHTA, CDR2 FQGTGA. For the CDR3, the DNA is TGTGCCAGCACCGTGACACAGGGGGGGACACGGGAGACCCAGTACTTC. Translation gives CASTVTQGGTRETQYF.

This CDR3 reads CASSYRASGYYGYTF. The CDR3 bases are TGTGCCAGCAGTTACCGCGCTTCAGGGTACTATGGCTACACCTTC. This chain uses TRBV2 with TRBJ1-2, with TRBD1 as a possible D gene (5 bases). The CDR3 extends over 15 amino acids. CDR1 is SNHLY, CDR2 FYNNEI, per germline. With 5 bases removed from V and 3 bases from J, the gap between germline ends came to 16 bases.

The chain is built from TRBV2 and TRBJ1-2; D is unresolved. Trimming took off 10 bases at V and 7 bases at J, with 13 bases between the two ends. Germline V gene lookup returns CDR1 SNHLY and CDR2 FYNNEI. The CDR3 consists of 11 residues. CDR3 region: CATWGGGGYTF. The CDR3 region has the DNA TGTGCCACCTGGGGTGGTGGTGGCTACACCTTC.

Here the CDR3 DNA reads TGTGCCGGCAGTGAAGGGCAGCGAACTGCAACTAATGAAAAACTGTTTTTT. Encoded protein: CAGSEGQRTATNEKLFF. This chain connects TRBV10-3 to TRBJ1-4; D gene unclear. Trimming removed 11 bases at V and 0 bases at J, with 22 bases between. CDR1 is ENHRY and CDR2 is SYGVKD in the germline V gene. The CDR3 is 17 residues long.

The table lists this clonotype with many counts. The chain has TRBV7-3 and TRBJ2-7; 8 bases match TRBD1. V lost 4 bases and J lost 2; bases outside the gene matches: 1. This CDR3 is 13 amino acids long. CDR1 is SGHTA and CDR2 is FQGTGA in the germline V gene. The CDR3 loop reads CASSWGQAYEQYF. The CDR3 bases are TGTGCCAGCAGCTGGGGACAGGCCTACGAGCAGTACTTC.

About this clonotype itself: This could be a read error, since a much larger clone is one nucleotide away. The CDR3 bases are TGCAGTACTGTTTGGGGGAGGGCCTACGAGCAGTACTTC. It translates to CSTVWGRAYEQYF. The J gene is TRBJ2-7, the V gene TRBV20-1; 7 nucleotides line up with TRBD2. CDR3 size: 13 residues. Trimming cost V 8 bases and J 2 bases; bases outside gene matches: 9. Per the germline V gene, CDR1 is DFQATT and CDR2 is SNEGSKA (reference sequence).

The chain combines TRBV7-2 with TRBJ2-1; D is undetermined. Germline lookup yields CDR1 SGHTA and CDR2 FQGNSA. This CDR3 is built from 12 residues. V was shortened by 4 bases and J by 9 bases, with 10 bases between the two germline ends. In DNA, the CDR3 is TGTGCCAGCAGCTATCCCGGAGCTGAGCAGTTCTTC. Protein product: CASSYPGAEQFF. The whole variable domain, remainder taken from reference TRBV7-2 and TRBJ2-1, is GAGVSQSPSNKVTEKGKDVELRCDPISGHTALYWYRQSLGQGLEFLIYFQGNSAPDKSGLPSDRFSAERTGGSVSTLTIQRTQQEDSAVYLCASSYPGAEQFFGPGTRLTVL.

This clonotype showed up many times. This chain joins TRBV11-2 and TRBJ2-7; 12 bases are shared with TRBD1. The V and J ends lost 3 bases and 7 bases, in that order; junction bases with no gene match: 4. This CDR3 has 14 residues. Germline V gives CDR1 SGHAT, CDR2 FQNNGV. The CDR3 spells CASSLGQGAREQYF. The CDR3 DNA is TGTGCCAGCAGCTTGGGACAGGGGGCGCGGGAGCAGTACTTC.

The V and J genes are TRBV9 and TRBJ2-7; 8 nucleotides match TRBD1. Trimming at V came to 2 bases and at J to 4 bases, leaving 8 bases not matched to a gene. In germline, CDR1 is SGDLS, CDR2 YYNGEE. The CDR3 length is 15 residues. CDR3 protein: CASSVMGQDDYEQYF. Here the CDR3 DNA reads TGTGCCAGCAGCGTCATGGGACAGGACGATTACGAGCAGTACTTC. Filled out from reference TRBV9 and TRBJ2-7, the complete variable domain reads DSGVTQTPKHLITATGQRVTLRCSPRSGDLSVYWYQQSLDQGLQFLIQYYNGEERAKGNILERFSAQQFPDLHSELNLSSLELGDSALYFCASSVMGQDDYEQYFGPGTRLTVT.

On this clonotype itself: Germline is not matched at one junction end, which may reflect a read error. The chain recombines TRBV10-2 with TRBJ1-2; TRBD1 matches at 7 bases. Per the germline V gene, CDR1 is WSHSY and CDR2 is SAAADI. CDR3 length equals 14 residues. The CDR3 DNA sequence: TGTGCCAGCAGTCGGCCCGGGACAGCTTATGGCTACACCTTC. Amino acids: CASSRPGTAYGYTF.

In nucleotides, the CDR3 is TGTGCCAGCGGCCTAAACTCTGTAAACAGGGGGAAGGAGCAGTACTTC. It encodes CASGLNSVNRGKEQYF. The chain employs TRBV7-3 and TRBJ2-7, with 8 bases lining up with TRBD1. From germline, CDR1 is SGHTA and CDR2 FQGTGA. J lost 7 bases, V lost 8 bases, and 19 bases had no gene match. The CDR3 extends over 16 amino acids.

This clonotype was seen ten or more times. The chain links TRBV10-3 to TRBJ2-7, with 7 bases fitting TRBD1. The CDR3 runs 15 residues. Germline values: CDR1 ENHRY, CDR2 SYGVKD. V trimming: 2 bases; J trimming: 1 base; junction bases outside the gene matches: 5. The CDR3 sequence: CAISEDRAGSYEQYF. The CDR3 bases are TGTGCCATCAGTGAGGACAGGGCCGGATCCTACGAGCAGTACTTC.

This clonotype was seen only a few times. The chain joins TRBV9 to TRBJ2-7, with D perhaps TRBD1 (6 bases). With 10 bases removed from V and 5 bases from J, the gap between germline ends came to 22 bases. Looked up from germline, CDR1 is SGDLS and CDR2 is YYNGEE. This CDR3 has 14 amino acids. The DNA of the CDR3 is TGTGCCTGGAGCGGAGACAGGTTAGGCGACGAGCAGTACTTC. The encoded protein is CAWSGDRLGDEQYF.

The chain employs TRBV4-1 and TRBJ2-7; 10 bases fit TRBD2. This CDR3 region has 15 residues. V trimming: 1 base; J trimming: 3 bases; junction bases outside the gene matches: 3. Germline lookup yields CDR1 MGHRA and CDR2 YSYEKL. CDR3 DNA: TGCGCCAGCAGCCAAGCTAGCGGGAGTCACTACGAGCAGTACTTC. Its translation: CASSQASGSHYEQYF.

At least ten counts were recorded for this clonotype. J is TRBJ1-2 and V is TRBV5-1; no clear D gene. Deletions cut 0 bases from V and 3 bases from J, with 9 bases between. Germline loops: CDR1 SGHRS, CDR2 YFSETQ. The CDR3 loop spans 14 amino acids. The CDR3, as DNA: TGCGCCAGCAGCTTGGTTGGATGGGACTATGGCTACACCTTC. It yields the protein CASSLVGWDYGYTF.

This clonotype was observed at least ten times. The J gene is TRBJ2-2, the V gene TRBV2, with TRBD2 as a possible D gene (5 bases). V was cut by 6 bases and J by 6 bases, with 14 bases left in between. CDR3 size: 14 residues. The germline V gene has CDR1 SNHLY and CDR2 FYNNEI. The DNA for the CDR3 is TGTGCCAGCAGGCGGGTCGTAGGCGCCGGGGAGCTGTTTTTT. Translation gives CASRRVVGAGELFF.

This clonotype was recorded at least ten times. V gene TRBV27 combines with J gene TRBJ1-5; D ambiguous. The germline CDR1 and CDR2 sequences are MNHEY and SMNVEV (reference sequence). The CDR3 runs to 13 residues. Trimming left V 3 bases short and J 16 bases short, with 19 bases between. CDR3: CASSFRGSHFVHF. DNA for the CDR3: TGTGCCAGCAGTTTTCGGGGTAGCCACTTTGTACATTTT.

The gene calls are TRBV11-1 and TRBJ2-7, with 11 bases aligning to TRBD2. TRBJ2-1 explains the end of the DNA better; the J call may be wrong. This CDR3 has 14 residues. Germline CDR1 SGHAT, CDR2 FQDESV (reference sequence). CDR3 nucleotide sequence: TGTGCCAGCAAGGATAGCGGGAGGGAGGATGAGCAGTTCTTC. This translates into CASKDSGREDEQFF.